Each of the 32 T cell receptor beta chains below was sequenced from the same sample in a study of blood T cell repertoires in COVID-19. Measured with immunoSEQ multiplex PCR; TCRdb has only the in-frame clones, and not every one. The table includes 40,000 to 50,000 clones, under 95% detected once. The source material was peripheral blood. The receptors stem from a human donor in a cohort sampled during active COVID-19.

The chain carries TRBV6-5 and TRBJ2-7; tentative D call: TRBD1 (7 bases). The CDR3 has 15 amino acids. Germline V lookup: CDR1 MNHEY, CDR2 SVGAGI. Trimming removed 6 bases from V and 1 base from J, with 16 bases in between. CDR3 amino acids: CASRLGAGGSYEQYV. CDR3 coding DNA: TGTGCCAGCAGACTAGGGGCAGGGGGGTCCTACGAGCAGTACGTC.

The CDR3 DNA is TGTGCCAGCACCAGGGATCTCTATGGCTACACCTTC. Its translation is CASTRDLYGYTF. V is TRBV2 and J is TRBJ1-2; D possibly corresponds to TRBD1 (5 bases). The CDR3 is 12 amino acids. Deletions cut 7 bases from V and 4 bases from J, with 10 bases between. Per the germline V gene, CDR1 is SNHLY and CDR2 is FYNNEI. Combining the CDR3 with reference TRBV2 and TRBJ1-2 gives the whole variable domain EPEVTQTPSHQVTQMGQEVILRCVPISNHLYFYWYRQILGQKVEFLVSFYNNEISEKSEIFDDQFSVERPDGSNFTLKIRSTKLEDSAMYFCASTRDLYGYTFGSGTRLTVV.

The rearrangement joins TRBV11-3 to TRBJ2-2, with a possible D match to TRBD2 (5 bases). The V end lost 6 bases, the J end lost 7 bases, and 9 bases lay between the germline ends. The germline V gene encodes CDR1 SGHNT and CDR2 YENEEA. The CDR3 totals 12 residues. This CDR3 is CASRRAGGELFF. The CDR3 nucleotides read TGTGCCAGCAGGCGGGCCGGCGGGGAGCTGTTTTTT.

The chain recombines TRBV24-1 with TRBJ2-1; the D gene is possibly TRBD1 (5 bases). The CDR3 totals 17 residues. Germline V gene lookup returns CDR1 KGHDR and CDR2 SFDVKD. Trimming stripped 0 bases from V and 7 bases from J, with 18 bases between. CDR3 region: CATSDLQGFPLGNEQFF. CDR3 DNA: TGTGCCACCAGTGATTTGCAGGGCTTCCCCCTGGGGAATGAGCAGTTCTTC.

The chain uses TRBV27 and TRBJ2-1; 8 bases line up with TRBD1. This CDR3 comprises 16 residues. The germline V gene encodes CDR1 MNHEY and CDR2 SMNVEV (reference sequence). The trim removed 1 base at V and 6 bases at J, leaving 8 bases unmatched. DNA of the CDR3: TGTGCCAGCAGTTTATACAGGGGGGCTATTTCCAATGAGCAGTTCTTC. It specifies CASSLYRGAISNEQFF.

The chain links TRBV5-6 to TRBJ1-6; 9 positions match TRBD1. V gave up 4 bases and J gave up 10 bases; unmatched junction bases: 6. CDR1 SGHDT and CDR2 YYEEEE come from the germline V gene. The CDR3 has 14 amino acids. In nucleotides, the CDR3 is TGTGCCAGCAGCGGTACAGGGGGCGAATCACCCCTCCACTTT. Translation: CASSGTGGESPLHF.

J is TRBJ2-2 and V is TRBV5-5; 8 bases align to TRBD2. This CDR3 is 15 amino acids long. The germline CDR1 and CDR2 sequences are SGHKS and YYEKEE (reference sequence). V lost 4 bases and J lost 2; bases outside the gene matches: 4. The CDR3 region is CASSLTSGNTGELFF. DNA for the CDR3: TGTGCCAGCAGCCTTACTAGCGGCAACACCGGGGAGCTGTTTTTT.

In DNA form, the CDR3 reads TGTGCCAGCAGCCCCCCGATAGCGGGTTCCTACGAGCAGTACTTC. Its protein product is CASSPPIAGSYEQYF. The V gene is TRBV5-6, the J gene TRBJ2-7; TRBD2 matches at 7 bases. With 4 bases clipped from V and 1 base from J, the junction kept 8 bases outside the gene matches. CDR3 length equals 15 residues. Germline V gene data show CDR1 as SGHDT and CDR2 as YYEEEE. Full variable domain (outside the CDR3, taken from reference TRBV5-6 and TRBJ2-7): DAGVTQSPTHLIKTRGQQVTLRCSPKSGHDTVSWYQQALGQGPQFIFQYYEEEERQRGNFPDRFSGHQFPNYSSELNVNALLLGDSALYLCASSPPIAGSYEQYFGPGTRLTVT.

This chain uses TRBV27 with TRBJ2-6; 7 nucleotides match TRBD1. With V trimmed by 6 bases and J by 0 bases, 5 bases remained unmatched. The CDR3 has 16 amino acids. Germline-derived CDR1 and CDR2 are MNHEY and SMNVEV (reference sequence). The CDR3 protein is CASRRDSFSGANVLTF. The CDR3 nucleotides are TGTGCCAGCAGACGGGACAGTTTCTCTGGGGCCAACGTCCTGACTTTC.

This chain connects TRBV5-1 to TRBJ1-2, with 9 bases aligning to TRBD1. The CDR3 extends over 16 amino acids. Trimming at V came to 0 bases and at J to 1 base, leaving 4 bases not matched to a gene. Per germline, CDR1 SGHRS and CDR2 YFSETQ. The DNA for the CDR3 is TGCGCCAGCAGCTTGGGGGGACAGGGCCTTAACTATGGCTACACCTTC. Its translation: CASSLGGQGLNYGYTF.

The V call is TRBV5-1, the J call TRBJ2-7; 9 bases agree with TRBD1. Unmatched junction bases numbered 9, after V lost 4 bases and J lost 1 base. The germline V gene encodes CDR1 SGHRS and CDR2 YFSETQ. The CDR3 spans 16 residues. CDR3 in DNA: TGCGCCAGCAGCCCGGAACAGGGGGCGCGGTCCTACGAGCAGTACGTC. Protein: CASSPEQGARSYEQYV.

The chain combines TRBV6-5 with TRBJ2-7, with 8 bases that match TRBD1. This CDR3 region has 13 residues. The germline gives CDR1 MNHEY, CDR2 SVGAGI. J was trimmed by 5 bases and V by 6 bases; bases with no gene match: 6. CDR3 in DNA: TGTGCCAGCAGGATGGACAGGGTCGACGAGCAGTACGTC. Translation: CASRMDRVDEQYV.

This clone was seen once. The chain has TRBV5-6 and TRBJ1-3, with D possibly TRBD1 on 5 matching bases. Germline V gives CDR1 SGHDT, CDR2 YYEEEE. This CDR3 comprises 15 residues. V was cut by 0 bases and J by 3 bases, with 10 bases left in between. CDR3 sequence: CASSLAPGVGNTIYF. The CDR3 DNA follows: TGTGCCAGCAGCTTGGCCCCGGGGGTTGGAAACACCATATATTTT.

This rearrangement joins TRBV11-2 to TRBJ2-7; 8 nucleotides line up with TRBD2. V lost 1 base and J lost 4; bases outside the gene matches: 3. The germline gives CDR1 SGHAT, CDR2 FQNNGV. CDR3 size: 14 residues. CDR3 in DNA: TGTGCCAGCAGCTTAGCGGGAGGGATGTACGAGCAGTACGTC. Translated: CASSLAGGMYEQYV.

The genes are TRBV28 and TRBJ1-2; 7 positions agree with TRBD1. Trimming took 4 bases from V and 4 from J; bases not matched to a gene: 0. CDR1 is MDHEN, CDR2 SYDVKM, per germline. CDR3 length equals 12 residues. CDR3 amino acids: CASSYRGYGYTF. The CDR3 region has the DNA TGTGCCAGCAGTTACAGGGGCTATGGCTACACCTTC.

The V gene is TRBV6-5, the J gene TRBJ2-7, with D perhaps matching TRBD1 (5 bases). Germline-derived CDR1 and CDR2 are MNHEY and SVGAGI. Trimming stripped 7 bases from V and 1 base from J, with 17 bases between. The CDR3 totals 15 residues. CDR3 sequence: CASNGRSRASYEQYF. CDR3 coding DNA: TGTGCCAGCAACGGCAGGTCCAGGGCTTCCTACGAGCAGTACTTC.

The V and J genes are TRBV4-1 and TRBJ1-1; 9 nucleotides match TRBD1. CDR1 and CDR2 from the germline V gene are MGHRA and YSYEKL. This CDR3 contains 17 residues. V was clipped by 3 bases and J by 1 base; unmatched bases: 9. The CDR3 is CASSQDRGASGNTEAFF. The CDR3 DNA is TGCGCCAGCAGCCAGGACAGGGGCGCAAGCGGGAACACTGAAGCTTTCTTT.

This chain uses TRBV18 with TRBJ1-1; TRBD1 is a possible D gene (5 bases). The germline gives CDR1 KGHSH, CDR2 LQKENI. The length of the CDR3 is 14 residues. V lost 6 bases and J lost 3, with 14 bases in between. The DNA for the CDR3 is TGTGCCAGCTCCCTACGTCGGGGGGACACTGAAGCTTTCTTT. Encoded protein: CASSLRRGDTEAFF. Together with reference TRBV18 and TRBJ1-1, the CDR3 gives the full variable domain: NAGVMQNPRHLVRRRGQEARLRCSPMKGHSHVYWYRQLPEEGLKFMVYLQKENIIDESGMPKERFSAEFPKEGPSILRIQQVVRGDSAAYFCASSLRRGDTEAFFGQGTRLTVV.

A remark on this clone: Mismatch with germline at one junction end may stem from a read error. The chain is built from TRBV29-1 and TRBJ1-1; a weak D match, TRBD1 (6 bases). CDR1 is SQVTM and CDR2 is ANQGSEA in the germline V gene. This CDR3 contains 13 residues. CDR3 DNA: TGCAGCGGTGAAGGGGACACAGGGTCCGAAGCTTTCTTT. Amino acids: CSGEGDTGSEAFF.

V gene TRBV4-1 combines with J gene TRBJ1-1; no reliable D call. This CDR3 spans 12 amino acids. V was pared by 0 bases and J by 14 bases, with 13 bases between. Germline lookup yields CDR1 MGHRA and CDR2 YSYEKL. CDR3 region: CASSQEESRRFF. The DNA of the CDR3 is TGCGCCAGCAGCCAAGAGGAGTCCCGGCGGTTCTTT.

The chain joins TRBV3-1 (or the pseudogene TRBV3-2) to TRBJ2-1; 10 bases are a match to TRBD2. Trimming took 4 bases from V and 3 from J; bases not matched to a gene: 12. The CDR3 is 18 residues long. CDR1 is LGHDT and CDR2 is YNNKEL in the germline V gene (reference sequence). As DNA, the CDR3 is TGTGCCAGCAGCCGAACCGGAGGGGCTAGCGGGAGCTACAATGAGCAGTTCTTC. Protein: CASSRTGGASGSYNEQFF.

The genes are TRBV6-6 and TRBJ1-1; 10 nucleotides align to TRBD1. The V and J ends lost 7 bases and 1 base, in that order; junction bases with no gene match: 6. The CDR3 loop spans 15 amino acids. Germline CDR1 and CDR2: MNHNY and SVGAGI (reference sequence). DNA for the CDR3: TGTGCCAGCACCCTGAGACAGGGGGCGAACACTGAAGCTTTCTTT. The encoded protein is CASTLRQGANTEAFF.

CDR3 bases: TGTGCCAGTAGAGCGGGATACACAGATACGCAGTATTTT. This codes for CASRAGYTDTQYF. The V gene is TRBV5-4, the J gene TRBJ2-3, with 7 nucleotides matching TRBD2. Germline V CDR1 and CDR2: SGHNT, YYREEE (reference sequence). J was trimmed by 2 bases and V by 8 bases; bases with no gene match: 5. The CDR3 spans 13 residues.

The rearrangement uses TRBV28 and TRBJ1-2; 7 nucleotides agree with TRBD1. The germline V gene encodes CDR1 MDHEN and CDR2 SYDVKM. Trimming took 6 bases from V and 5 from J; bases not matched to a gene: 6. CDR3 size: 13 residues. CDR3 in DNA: TGTGCCAGCAGGACGAACAGGGGATATGGCTACACCTTC. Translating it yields CASRTNRGYGYTF.

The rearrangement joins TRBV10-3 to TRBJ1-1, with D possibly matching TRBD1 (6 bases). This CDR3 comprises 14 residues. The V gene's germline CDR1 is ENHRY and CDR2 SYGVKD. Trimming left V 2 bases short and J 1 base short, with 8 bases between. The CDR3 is CAISEVGGNTEAFF. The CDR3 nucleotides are TGTGCCATCAGTGAGGTAGGGGGGAACACTGAAGCTTTCTTT.

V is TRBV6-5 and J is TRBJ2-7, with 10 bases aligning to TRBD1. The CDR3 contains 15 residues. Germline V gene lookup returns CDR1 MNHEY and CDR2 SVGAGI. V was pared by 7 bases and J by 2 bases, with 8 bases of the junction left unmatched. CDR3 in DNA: TGTGCCAGCACTACACCGGGACAGGGGACCTACGAGCAGTACGTC. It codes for CASTTPGQGTYEQYV.

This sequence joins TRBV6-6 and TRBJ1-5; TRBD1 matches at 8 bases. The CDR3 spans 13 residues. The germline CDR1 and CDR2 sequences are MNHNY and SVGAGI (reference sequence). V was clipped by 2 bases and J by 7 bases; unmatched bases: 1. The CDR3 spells CASSYDRGQPQHF. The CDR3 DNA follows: TGTGCCAGCAGTTACGACAGGGGCCAGCCCCAGCATTTT.

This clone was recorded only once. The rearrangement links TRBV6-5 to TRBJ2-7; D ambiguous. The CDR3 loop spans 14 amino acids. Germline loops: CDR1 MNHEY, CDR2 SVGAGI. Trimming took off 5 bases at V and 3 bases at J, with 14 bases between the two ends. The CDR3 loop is CASSLGFPGYEQYF. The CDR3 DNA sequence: TGTGCCAGCAGTCTTGGTTTCCCGGGCTACGAGCAGTACTTC.

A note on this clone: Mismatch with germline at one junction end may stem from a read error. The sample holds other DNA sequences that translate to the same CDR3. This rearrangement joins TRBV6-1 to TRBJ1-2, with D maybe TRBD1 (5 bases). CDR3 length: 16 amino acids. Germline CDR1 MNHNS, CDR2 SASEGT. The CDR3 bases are TGTGCCAGTAGTGAAGCAATCAGGACACCTAACTATGGCTACACCTTC. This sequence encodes CASSEAIRTPNYGYTF.

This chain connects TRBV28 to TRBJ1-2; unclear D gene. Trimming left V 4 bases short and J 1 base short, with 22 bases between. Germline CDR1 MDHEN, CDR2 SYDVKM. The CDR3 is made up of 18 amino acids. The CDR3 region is CASSSKSYARRFNYGYTF. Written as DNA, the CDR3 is TGTGCCAGCAGTTCGAAAAGTTACGCGAGGAGGTTTAACTATGGCTACACCTTC.

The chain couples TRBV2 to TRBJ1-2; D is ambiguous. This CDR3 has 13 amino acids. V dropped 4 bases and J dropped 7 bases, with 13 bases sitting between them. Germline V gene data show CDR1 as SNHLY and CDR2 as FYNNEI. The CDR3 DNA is TGTGCCAGCAGTGGCGTAGGGAGTCTTGGCTACACCTTC. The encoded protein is CASSGVGSLGYTF.

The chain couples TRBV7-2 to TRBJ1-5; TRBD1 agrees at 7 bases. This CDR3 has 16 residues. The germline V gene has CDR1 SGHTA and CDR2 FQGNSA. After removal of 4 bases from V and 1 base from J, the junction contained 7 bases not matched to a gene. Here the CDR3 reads CASSSTGTLSNQPQHF. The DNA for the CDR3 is TGTGCCAGCAGCTCGACAGGGACGTTAAGCAATCAGCCCCAGCATTTT. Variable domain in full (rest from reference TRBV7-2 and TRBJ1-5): GAGVSQSPSNKVTEKGKDVELRCDPISGHTALYWYRQSLGQGLEFLIYFQGNSAPDKSGLPSDRFSAERTGGSVSTLTIQRTQQEDSAVYLCASSSTGTLSNQPQHFGDGTRLSIL.